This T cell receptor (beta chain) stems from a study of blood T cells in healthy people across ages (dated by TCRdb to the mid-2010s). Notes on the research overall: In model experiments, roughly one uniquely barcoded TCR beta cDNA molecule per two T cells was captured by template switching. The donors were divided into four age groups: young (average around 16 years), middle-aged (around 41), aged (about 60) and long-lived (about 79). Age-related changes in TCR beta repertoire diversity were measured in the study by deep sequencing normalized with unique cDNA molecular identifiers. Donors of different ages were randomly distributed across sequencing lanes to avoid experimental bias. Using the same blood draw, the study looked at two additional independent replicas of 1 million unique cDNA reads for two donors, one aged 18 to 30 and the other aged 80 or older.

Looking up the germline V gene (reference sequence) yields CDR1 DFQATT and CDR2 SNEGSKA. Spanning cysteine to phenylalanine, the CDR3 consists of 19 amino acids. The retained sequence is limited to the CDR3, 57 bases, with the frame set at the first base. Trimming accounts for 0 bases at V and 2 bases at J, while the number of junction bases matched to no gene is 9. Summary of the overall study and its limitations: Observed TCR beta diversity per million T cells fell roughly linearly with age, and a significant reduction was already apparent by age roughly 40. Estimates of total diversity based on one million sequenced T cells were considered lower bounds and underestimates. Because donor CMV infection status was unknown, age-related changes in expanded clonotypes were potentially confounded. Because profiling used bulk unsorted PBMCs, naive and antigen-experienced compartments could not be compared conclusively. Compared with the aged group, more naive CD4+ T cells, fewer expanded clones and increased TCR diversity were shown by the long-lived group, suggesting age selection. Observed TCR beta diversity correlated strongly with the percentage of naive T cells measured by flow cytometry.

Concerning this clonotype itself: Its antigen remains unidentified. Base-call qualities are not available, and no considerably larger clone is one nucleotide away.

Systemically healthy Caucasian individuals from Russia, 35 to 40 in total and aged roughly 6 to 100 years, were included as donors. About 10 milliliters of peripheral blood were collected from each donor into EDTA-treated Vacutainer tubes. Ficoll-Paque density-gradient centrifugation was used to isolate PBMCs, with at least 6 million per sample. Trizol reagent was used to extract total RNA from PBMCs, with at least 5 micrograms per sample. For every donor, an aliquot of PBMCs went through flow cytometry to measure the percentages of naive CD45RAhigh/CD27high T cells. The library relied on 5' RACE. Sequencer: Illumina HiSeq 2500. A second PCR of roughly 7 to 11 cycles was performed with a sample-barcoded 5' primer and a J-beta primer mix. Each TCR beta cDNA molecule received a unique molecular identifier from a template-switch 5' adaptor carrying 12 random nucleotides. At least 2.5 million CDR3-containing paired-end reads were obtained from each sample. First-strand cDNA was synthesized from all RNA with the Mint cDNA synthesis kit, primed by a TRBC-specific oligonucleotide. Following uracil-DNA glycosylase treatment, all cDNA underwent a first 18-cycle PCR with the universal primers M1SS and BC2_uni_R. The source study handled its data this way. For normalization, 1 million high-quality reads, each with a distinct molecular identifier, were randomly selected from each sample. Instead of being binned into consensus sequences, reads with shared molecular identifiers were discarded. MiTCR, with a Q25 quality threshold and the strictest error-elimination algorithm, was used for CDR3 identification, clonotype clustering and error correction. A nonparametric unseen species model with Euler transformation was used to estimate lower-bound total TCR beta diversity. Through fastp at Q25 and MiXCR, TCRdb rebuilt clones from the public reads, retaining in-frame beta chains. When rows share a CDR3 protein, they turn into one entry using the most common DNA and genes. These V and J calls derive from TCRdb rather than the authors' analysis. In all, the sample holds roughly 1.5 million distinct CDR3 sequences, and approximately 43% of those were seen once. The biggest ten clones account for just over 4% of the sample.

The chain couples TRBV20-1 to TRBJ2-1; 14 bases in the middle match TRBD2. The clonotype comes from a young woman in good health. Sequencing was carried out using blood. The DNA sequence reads TGCAGTGCTAGAGACCGCCGTGGACTAGCGGGGGGACCCTACAATGAGCAGTTCTTC. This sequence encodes CSARDRRGLAGGPYNEQFF.